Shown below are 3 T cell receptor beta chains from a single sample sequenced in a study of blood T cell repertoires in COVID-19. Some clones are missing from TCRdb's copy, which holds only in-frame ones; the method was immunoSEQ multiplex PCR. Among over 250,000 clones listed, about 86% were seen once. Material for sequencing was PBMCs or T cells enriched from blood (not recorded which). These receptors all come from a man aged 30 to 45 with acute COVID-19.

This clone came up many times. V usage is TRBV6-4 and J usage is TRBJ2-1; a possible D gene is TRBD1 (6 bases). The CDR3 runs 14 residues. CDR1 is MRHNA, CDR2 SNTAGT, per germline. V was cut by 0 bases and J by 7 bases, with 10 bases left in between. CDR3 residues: CASSDSGAVNEQFF. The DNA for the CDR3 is TGTGCCAGCAGTGACTCGGGGGCAGTTAATGAGCAGTTCTTC.

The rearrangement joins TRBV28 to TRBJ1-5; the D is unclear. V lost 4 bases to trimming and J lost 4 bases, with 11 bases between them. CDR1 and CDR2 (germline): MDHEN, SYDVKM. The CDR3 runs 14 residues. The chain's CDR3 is CASSSHRLNQPQHF. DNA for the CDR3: TGTGCCAGCAGTTCGCACAGATTAAATCAGCCCCAGCATTTT.

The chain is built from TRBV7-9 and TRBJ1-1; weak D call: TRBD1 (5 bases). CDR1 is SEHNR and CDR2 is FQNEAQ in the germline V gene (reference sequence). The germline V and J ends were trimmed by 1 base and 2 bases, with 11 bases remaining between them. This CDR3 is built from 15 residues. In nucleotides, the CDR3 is TGTGCCAGCAGCTTAGTTGGGGCGGCTAACACTGAAGCTTTCTTT. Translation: CASSLVGAANTEAFF.